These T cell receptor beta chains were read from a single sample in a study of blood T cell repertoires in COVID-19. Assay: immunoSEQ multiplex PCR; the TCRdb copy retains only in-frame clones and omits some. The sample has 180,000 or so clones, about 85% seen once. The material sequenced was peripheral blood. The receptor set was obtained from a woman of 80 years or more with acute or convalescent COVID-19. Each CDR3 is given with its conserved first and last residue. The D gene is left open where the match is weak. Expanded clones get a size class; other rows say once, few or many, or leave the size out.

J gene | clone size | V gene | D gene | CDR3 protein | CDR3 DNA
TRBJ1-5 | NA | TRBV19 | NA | CASSYSGNQPQHF | TGTGCCAGTAGTTACTCAGGAAATCAGCCCCAGCATTTT
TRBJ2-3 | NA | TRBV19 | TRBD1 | CASSGWDRGRDTQYF | TGTGCCAGTAGTGGATGGGACAGGGGGCGGGATACGCAGTATTTT
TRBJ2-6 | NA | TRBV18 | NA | CASSPLQGLLFSGANVLTF | TGTGCCAGCTCACCTTTGCAGGGCCTCCTATTCTCTGGGGCCAACGTCCTGACTTTC
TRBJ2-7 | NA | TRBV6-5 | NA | CASSYSGRGVYEQYF | TGTGCCAGCAGTTACTCGGGGCGGGGAGTTTACGAGCAGTACTTC
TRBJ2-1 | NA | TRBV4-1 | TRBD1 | CASRPGDRESGEQFF | TGCGCCAGCAGACCCGGGGACAGGGAATCCGGTGAGCAGTTCTTC
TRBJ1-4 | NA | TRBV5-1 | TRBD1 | CASSGTGDRREKLFF | TGCGCCAGCAGCGGAACAGGGGATAGAAGGGAAAAACTGTTTTTT
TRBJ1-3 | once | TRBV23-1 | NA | CASSQFPRAEGNTIYF | TGCGCCAGCAGTCAATTCCCCAGGGCTGAAGGAAACACCATATATTTT
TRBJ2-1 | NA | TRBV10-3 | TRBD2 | CAIHAGGVGTEQFF | TGTGCCATCCATGCCGGGGGGGTTGGAACTGAGCAGTTCTTC
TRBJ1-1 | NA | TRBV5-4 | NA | CATAVRNTEAFF | TGTGCCACAGCGGTAAGGAACACTGAAGCTTTCTTT
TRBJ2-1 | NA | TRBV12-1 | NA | CASSFEAGPLSSSYNEQFF | TGTGCCAGCAGCTTTGAGGCGGGCCCCTTATCAAGCTCCTACAATGAGCAGTTCTTC
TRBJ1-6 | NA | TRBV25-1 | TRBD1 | CASSEYRAGGYNSPLHF | TGTGCCAGCAGTGAATATAGGGCAGGGGGCTATAATTCACCCCTCCACTTT
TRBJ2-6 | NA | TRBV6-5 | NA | CASSYSNWANVLTF | TGTGCCAGCAGTTACTCGAACTGGGCCAACGTCCTGACTTTC
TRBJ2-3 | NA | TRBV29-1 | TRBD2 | CSVERAGGPPDTQYF | TGCAGCGTTGAAAGAGCGGGAGGGCCCCCAGATACGCAGTATTTT
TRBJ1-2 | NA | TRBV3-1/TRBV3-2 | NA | CASSPSGKPGYTF | TGTGCCAGCAGCCCGTCAGGGAAGCCTGGCTACACCTTC
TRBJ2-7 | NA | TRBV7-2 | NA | CASSYGLGETYEQYF | TGTGCCAGCAGTTATGGGCTAGGGGAAACCTACGAGCAGTACTTC
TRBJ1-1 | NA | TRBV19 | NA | CASSNQAAGTEAFF | TGTGCCAGTAGTAATCAAGCAGCAGGCACTGAAGCTTTCTTT
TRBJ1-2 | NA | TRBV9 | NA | CASSPDTLNYGYTF | TGTGCCAGCAGCCCCGACACCCTTAACTATGGCTACACCTTC
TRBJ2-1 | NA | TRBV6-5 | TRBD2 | CASSTTLAGGPEQFF | TGTGCCAGCAGTACCACACTAGCGGGAGGGCCTGAGCAGTTCTTC
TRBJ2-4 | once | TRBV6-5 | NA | CASTEPTGRIQYF | TGTGCCAGCACCGAACCGACAGGAAGGATTCAGTACTTC
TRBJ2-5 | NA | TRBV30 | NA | CAWSQGGPRETQYF | TGTGCCTGGAGCCAGGGAGGACCCCGAGAGACCCAGTACTTC
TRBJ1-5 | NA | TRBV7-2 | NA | CASSLEENQPQHF | TGTGCCAGCAGCTTGGAGGAAAATCAGCCCCAGCATTTT
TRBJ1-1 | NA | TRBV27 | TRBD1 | CASSFLRTGGNTEAFF | TGTGCCAGCAGTTTCCTCCGGACAGGGGGCAACACTGAAGCTTTCTTT
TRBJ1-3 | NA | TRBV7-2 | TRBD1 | CASKIDRASGNTIYF | TGTGCCAGCAAAATTGACAGGGCCTCTGGAAACACCATATATTTT
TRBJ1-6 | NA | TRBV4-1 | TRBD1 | CASSQDRGGSPLHF | TGCGCCAGCAGCCAGGACAGGGGTGGCTCACCCCTCCACTTT
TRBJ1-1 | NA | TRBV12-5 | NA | CASAAQGGAEAFF | TGTGCTAGTGCCGCACAGGGTGGCGCTGAAGCTTTCTTT
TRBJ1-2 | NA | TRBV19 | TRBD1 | CASSSGQGVKDGYTF | TGTGCCAGTAGTTCCGGACAGGGGGTAAAGGACGGCTACACCTTC
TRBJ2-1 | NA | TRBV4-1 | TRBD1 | CASSQTGTGEYNEQFF | TGCGCCAGCAGCCAGACCGGGACAGGGGAATACAATGAGCAGTTCTTC
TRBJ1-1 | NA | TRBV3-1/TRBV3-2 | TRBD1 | CASSRGGSMDTEAFF | TGTGCCAGCTCCCGAGGGGGCTCGATGGACACTGAAGCTTTCTTT
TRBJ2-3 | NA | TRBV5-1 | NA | CASSLPRTQDTQYF | TGCGCCAGCAGCTTGCCCCGGACTCAAGATACGCAGTATTTT
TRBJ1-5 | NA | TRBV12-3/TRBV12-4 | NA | CASRSGVSQPQHF | TGTGCCAGCAGGAGCGGGGTGAGTCAGCCCCAGCATTTT
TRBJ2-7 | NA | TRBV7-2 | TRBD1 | CASSTDRGRMYEQYF | TGTGCCAGCAGCACCGACAGGGGCCGTATGTACGAGCAGTACTTC
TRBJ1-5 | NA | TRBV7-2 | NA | CASSLSWGGYQPQHF | TGTGCCAGCAGCTTATCCTGGGGGGGCTATCAGCCCCAGCATTTT
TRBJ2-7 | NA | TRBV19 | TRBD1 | CASSLRDSYEQYF | TGTGCCAGTAGTTTACGGGACAGCTACGAGCAGTACTTC
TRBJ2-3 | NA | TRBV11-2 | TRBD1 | CASSSWGGQGTDTQYF | TGTGCCAGCAGCTCTTGGGGGGGACAGGGTACAGATACGCAGTATTTT
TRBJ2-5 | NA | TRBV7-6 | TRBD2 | CASSSGLAGQETQYF | TGTGCCAGCAGCTCCGGACTAGCGGGTCAAGAGACCCAGTACTTC